This entry concerns a single TCR beta chain. Its antigen is still unknown. These data are taken from a study of beta chain features in type 1 diabetes. Sequencing targeted expressed TCRB transcripts, as all isolated RNA had been reverse transcribed. The table came from immunoSEQ multiplex PCR; TCRdb's copy has only in-frame clones and leaves some out. The sample consists of roughly 240,000 clones, roughly a quarter of them appearing once. Study-wide points: Cells expressing TCR highly could be over-represented by cDNA sequencing. There was a moderate but significant shortening of TCRB CDR3s in all four CD4+ subsets of Type 1 diabetes patients. The study found fewer insertions and more deletions at VDJ junctions in type 1 diabetes patients.

Sorting produced populations that all topped 98% purity. V lost 0 bases, J lost 6 bases, and 10 bases stayed unmatched. CDR3 length equals 16 residues. CDR1 and CDR2 from the germline V gene are MGHRA and YSYEKL. The chain carries TRBV4-1 and TRBJ1-2; TRBD1 matches 7 bases. Sequenced material: naive CD4+ T cells from blood. The receptor comes from a woman aged 25 to 39 with type 1 diabetes. The CDR3 sequence is CASSQDTLRQGNGYTF. CDR3 nucleotide sequence: TGCGCCAGCAGCCAAGATACCCTTCGACAGGGAAATGGCTACACCTTC.